Following are 2 T cell receptor beta chains from one sample sequenced in a study of technical replicates of blood from a few donors. The table came from immunoSEQ multiplex PCR; TCRdb's copy has only in-frame clones and leaves some out. The sample has tens of thousands of clones; over 80% are singletons. Source material: T cells isolated from PBMCs. The origin of the receptors is a human donor in good health.

This chain connects TRBV30 to TRBJ1-4; possible D gene TRBD1, 6 bases. The CDR3 contains 15 residues. Germline CDR1 and CDR2: GTSNPN and SVGIG (reference sequence). V gave up 0 bases and J gave up 8 bases, with 16 bases separating them. The CDR3: CAWSVWRGPGEKLFF. The CDR3 DNA reads as TGTGCCTGGAGTGTATGGCGGGGGCCGGGGGAAAAACTGTTTTTT.

The chain is built from TRBV27 and TRBJ2-3; D unresolved. This CDR3 is 15 amino acids long. Trimming took off 2 bases at V and 0 bases at J, with 9 bases between the two ends. From germline, CDR1 is MNHEY and CDR2 SMNVEV (reference sequence). Written as DNA, the CDR3 is TGTGCCAGCAGTTTAGCCATTACTAGCACAGATACGCAGTATTTT. It codes for CASSLAITSTDTQYF.